This T cell receptor beta chain was obtained from a study of shared clonotypes between healthy human individuals. Overall study: Contributing individuals were two females and a few males aged 18 to 49.

V was shortened by 2 bases and J by 0 bases, with 11 bases between the two germline ends. Looked up from germline, CDR1 is WSHSY and CDR2 is SAAADI. The CDR3 runs 16 residues. Genomic DNA of every subset was divided equally among multiple immunoSEQ plates. Sequencing used immunoSEQ multiplex PCR; TCRdb keeps in-frame clones, though not all of them. The table includes hundreds of thousands of clones, almost 97% detected once. Each of the donors was a healthy adult who was HIV-negative and had not had a recent acute infection or vaccination. The gene calls are TRBV10-2 and TRBJ1-5; D unclear. The sample taken for sequencing was naive CD4+ T cells sorted from blood. Subset in this sample: CD45RA+ positively selected. This receptor was taken from a woman younger than 45 in good health. The CDR3 region has the DNA TGCGCCAGCAGTGAGATGGGAGGAGCTAGCAATCAGCCCCAGCATTTT. It specifies CASSEMGGASNQPQHF.